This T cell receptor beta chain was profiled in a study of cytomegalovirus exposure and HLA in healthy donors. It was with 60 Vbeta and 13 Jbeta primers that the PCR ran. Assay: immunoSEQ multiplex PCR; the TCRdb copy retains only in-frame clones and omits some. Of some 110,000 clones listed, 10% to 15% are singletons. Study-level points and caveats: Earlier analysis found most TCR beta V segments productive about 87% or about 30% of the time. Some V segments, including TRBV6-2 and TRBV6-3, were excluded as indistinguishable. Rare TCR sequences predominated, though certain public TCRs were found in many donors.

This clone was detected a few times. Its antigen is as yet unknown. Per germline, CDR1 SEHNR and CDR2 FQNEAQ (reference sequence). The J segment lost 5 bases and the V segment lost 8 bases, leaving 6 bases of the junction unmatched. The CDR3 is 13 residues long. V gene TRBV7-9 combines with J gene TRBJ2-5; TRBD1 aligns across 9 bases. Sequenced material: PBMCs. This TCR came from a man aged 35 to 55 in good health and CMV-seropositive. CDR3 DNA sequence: TGTGCCAGCGGACAGGGGACGTCGGAGACCCAGTACTTC. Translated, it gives CASGQGTSETQYF.